The 18 T cell receptor beta chains presented below share a single source sample, sequenced in a study of technical replicates of blood from several donors. TCRdb's copy holds only in-frame clones and misses some; the assay was immunoSEQ multiplex PCR. The sample includes some 70,000 clones, about nine tenths of them seen just once. What was sequenced was PBMCs. The receptors shown here come from a human donor in good health. Some clones in this sample may be carry-over from other donors' samples.

The genes are TRBV5-1 and TRBJ2-3; 10 bases match TRBD2. The trim removed 4 bases at V and 2 bases at J, leaving 10 bases unmatched. The CDR3 has 17 residues. Germline values: CDR1 SGHRS, CDR2 YFSETQ. The CDR3 nucleotides are TGCGCCAGCAGCCCCTACCCAGGACTAGCGGCCACAGATACGCAGTATTTT. This codes for CASSPYPGLAATDTQYF.

The rearrangement links TRBV5-8 to TRBJ2-3, with D unclear. Trimming removed 1 base at V and 0 bases at J, with 6 bases between. Per germline, CDR1 SGHTS and CDR2 YDEGEE. There are 14 residues in the CDR3. CDR3 protein: CASSLYGSTDTQYF. DNA of the CDR3: TGTGCCAGCAGCTTGTACGGGAGCACAGATACGCAGTATTTT.

The chain combines TRBV30 with TRBJ1-2; weak D call: TRBD1 (6 bases). The CDR3 length is 13 residues. The V end lost 4 bases, the J end lost 8 bases, and 17 bases lay between the germline ends. Per germline, CDR1 GTSNPN and CDR2 SVGIG (reference sequence). The CDR3 DNA follows: TGTGCCTGGATCCGGGGGGGGCGATACGGCTACACCTTC. This codes for CAWIRGGRYGYTF.

The table lists this clone with a count of one. This chain joins TRBV7-2 and TRBJ2-5; the match to TRBD2 covers 13 bases. Germline V gene sequence: CDR1 SGHTA, CDR2 FQGNSA. The CDR3 is 14 residues long. The V segment lost 5 bases and the J segment 4 bases; nucleotides outside the gene matches: 1. CDR3 DNA: TGTGCCAGCAGCACTAGCGGGGGGGGAGAGACCCAGTACTTC. It yields the protein CASSTSGGGETQYF.

The J gene is TRBJ1-2, the V gene TRBV19; D gene unclear. Trimming left V 5 bases short and J 1 base short, with 8 bases between. The CDR3 extends over 13 amino acids. In germline, CDR1 is LNHDA, CDR2 SQIVND (reference sequence). CDR3 loop: CASSDSRNYGYTF. CDR3 bases: TGTGCCAGTAGTGATTCGCGTAACTATGGCTACACCTTC.

This sequence joins TRBV5-5 and TRBJ2-1; 10 bases match TRBD2. This CDR3 has 18 amino acids. From germline, CDR1 is SGHKS and CDR2 YYEKEE (reference sequence). The trim removed 1 base at V and 7 bases at J, leaving 14 bases unmatched. The CDR3 DNA reads TGTGCCAGCAGCTTGAGTTTATTTCCTAGCGGGAGACGAAATGAGCAGTTCTTC. Translating gives CASSLSLFPSGRRNEQFF.

The chain combines TRBV11-2 with TRBJ2-7; TRBD1 aligns across 8 bases. This CDR3 contains 15 residues. With V trimmed by 7 bases and J by 0 bases, 8 bases remained unmatched. Germline V gene sequence: CDR1 SGHAT, CDR2 FQNNGV. The CDR3 loop is CASTEGTGSSYEQYF. CDR3 in DNA: TGTGCCAGCACCGAGGGGACAGGTTCCTCCTACGAGCAGTACTTC.

V is TRBV4-3 and J is TRBJ2-1, with 9 bases fitting TRBD2. This CDR3 has 16 residues. CDR1 and CDR2 (germline): LGHNA, YSLEER. With 1 base clipped from V and 4 bases from J, the junction kept 5 bases outside the gene matches. In DNA form, the CDR3 reads TGCGCCAGCAGCCAAGTGGCGGGGGGGCCTTACAATGAGCAGTTCTTC. It translates to CASSQVAGGPYNEQFF.

The V call is TRBV5-1, the J call TRBJ2-5, with a possible D match to TRBD1 (6 bases). The germline V gene encodes CDR1 SGHRS and CDR2 YFSETQ. Trimming cost V 0 bases and J 2 bases, with 8 bases left between them. The CDR3 extends over 14 amino acids. The CDR3 here is CASSLGTEQETQYF. The CDR3 DNA is TGCGCCAGCAGCTTGGGGACAGAACAAGAGACCCAGTACTTC.

This chain links TRBV5-5 with TRBJ2-6, with a weak D call TRBD1 (6 bases). V was clipped by 5 bases and J by 0 bases, with 15 bases between them. Germline values: CDR1 SGHKS, CDR2 YYEKEE (reference sequence). The CDR3 has 17 amino acids. CDR3 sequence: CASRAGTPISGANVLTF. The CDR3 DNA is TGTGCCAGCAGAGCCGGGACACCGATCTCTGGGGCCAACGTCCTGACTTTC.

The chain links TRBV7-9 to TRBJ2-3; 9 bases fit TRBD1. Germline V gene sequence: CDR1 SEHNR, CDR2 FQNEAQ (reference sequence). The CDR3 sequence is 15 residues long. The ends lost 1 base at V and 4 bases at J; junction bases unmatched: 3. DNA for the CDR3: TGTGCCAGCAGCTTAGGACAGGGGGAGGCAGATACGCAGTATTTT. Translated: CASSLGQGEADTQYF. The whole variable domain, filled in from reference TRBV7-9 and TRBJ2-3, reads DTGVSQNPRHKITKRGQNVTFRCDPISEHNRLYWYRQTLGQGPEFLTYFQNEAQLEKSRLLSDRFSAERPKGSFSTLEIQRTEQGDSAMYLCASSLGQGEADTQYFGPGTRLTVL.

This chain uses TRBV9 with TRBJ2-3, with TRBD2 identical over 14 bases. The CDR3 is 17 amino acids. Looked up from germline, CDR1 is SGDLS and CDR2 is YYNGEE. The V segment lost 1 base and the J segment 7 bases; nucleotides outside the gene matches: 8. CDR3 residues: CASSVTTSGGALNTQYF. CDR3 coding DNA: TGTGCCAGCAGCGTAACGACTAGCGGGGGGGCGTTGAATACGCAGTATTTT.

The V gene is TRBV18, the J gene TRBJ2-7; 9 bases are shared with TRBD2. CDR1 and CDR2 (germline): KGHSH, LQKENI. The CDR3 loop spans 15 amino acids. V shed 5 bases and J 2 bases; nucleotides not matched to a gene: 7. The CDR3, as DNA: TGTGCCAGCTCATCCAAAGCGGGAGGCCCCTACGAGCAGTACTTC. Protein product: CASSSKAGGPYEQYF.

This chain links TRBV9 with TRBJ2-7, with 8 bases matching TRBD2. Germline V gene sequence: CDR1 SGDLS, CDR2 YYNGEE. V lost 8 bases to trimming and J lost 0 bases; unmatched junction nucleotides: 7. The CDR3 is made up of 14 amino acids. This chain's CDR3 is CASSIAGSSYEQYF. As DNA, the CDR3 is TGTGCCAGTTCCATAGCGGGAAGCTCCTACGAGCAGTACTTC. Looking up the rest from reference TRBV9 and TRBJ2-7 gives the full variable domain: DSGVTQTPKHLITATGQRVTLRCSPRSGDLSVYWYQQSLDQGLQFLIQYYNGEERAKGNILERFSAQQFPDLHSELNLSSLELGDSALYFCASSIAGSSYEQYFGPGTRLTVT.

This clone has just a few counts. The rearrangement joins TRBV4-1 to TRBJ1-6; 8 bases match TRBD1. Germline CDR1 reads MGHRA; CDR2 reads YSYEKL. J gave up 8 bases and V 1 base, and 7 bases lay outside the gene matches. The CDR3 covers 16 residues. The DNA for the CDR3 is TGCGCCAGCAGCCAAGGACAGGGGCAATGGGATTCACCCCTCCACTTT. The encoded protein is CASSQGQGQWDSPLHF.

This clone was detected once. J is TRBJ1-1 and V is TRBV5-4; no definite D call. This CDR3 has 14 amino acids. From germline, CDR1 is SGHNT and CDR2 YYREEE (reference sequence). V lost 1 base, J lost 0 bases, and 7 bases lay in between. In DNA form, the CDR3 reads TGTGCCAGCAGCTTGATGGCCTTGAACACTGAAGCTTTCTTT. Amino acid sequence: CASSLMALNTEAFF.

The chain carries TRBV4-3 and TRBJ1-2; a weak D match, TRBD1 (5 bases). The V and J ends lost 0 bases and 8 bases respectively, with 19 bases between them. Germline V gene sequence: CDR1 LGHNA, CDR2 YSLEER. CDR3 length: 16 amino acids. The CDR3 region has the DNA TGCGCCAGCAGCCAAGATACAGGTCGGCAGGCGGAAGGCTACACCTTC. Translation gives CASSQDTGRQAEGYTF.

This chain connects TRBV6-1 to TRBJ1-1; 7 bases agree with TRBD1. Trimming took 7 bases from V and 2 from J; bases not matched to a gene: 1. This CDR3 has 12 amino acids. Germline CDR1 reads MNHNS; CDR2 reads SASEGT. CDR3 protein: CASNRGNTEAFF. CDR3 nucleotides: TGTGCCAGCAACAGGGGTAACACTGAAGCTTTCTTT.